These T cell receptor beta chains were read from a single sample in a study of prognosis after radiotherapy for stage I lung cancer. A single record per CDR3 protein comes from TCRdb applying MiXCR to the multiplex PCR reads. The sample lists over 25,000 distinct CDR3 sequences, roughly 46% occurring once. The material sequenced was PBMCs, taken before or after stereotactic body radiation therapy (not recorded which). Receptors were obtained from a donor aged 50 or older with non-small cell lung cancer. Both conserved end residues are part of each CDR3. D genes are given only for firm matches. The size of a clone is reported for some rows only, either as once, few or many, or as a class for expanded clones.

d_call	j_call	v_call	clone_size	cdr3_nt	cdr3_aa
.	TRBJ1-2	TRBV6-2/TRBV6-3	.	TGTGCCAGCGATGTTAGCGGAGGGTATGGCTACACCTTC	CASDVSGGYGYTF
.	TRBJ2-7	TRBV28	.	TGTGCCAGCAGTACCAGGATGGAGTCCTACGATCAGTACTTC	CASSTRMESYDQYF
.	TRBJ2-7	TRBV27	.	TGTGCCAGCACCCCCGCCAGGGGAATTTACGAGCAGTACTTC	CASTPARGIYEQYF
.	TRBJ2-3	TRBV19	.	TGTGCCATTCAAATATCGGGGCAGGGTCACACAGATACGCAGTATTTT	CAIQISGQGHTDTQYF
TRBD2	TRBJ2-7	TRBV28	many	TGTGCCAGCAGTTCCCTAGCGGGAGCTCGAATCTACGAGCAGTACTTC	CASSSLAGARIYEQYF
TRBD1	TRBJ1-1	TRBV19	many	TGTGCCAGTATAAAAGGACAGGGCCAGAACACTGAAGCTTTCTTT	CASIKGQGQNTEAFF
.	TRBJ2-2	TRBV15	many	TGTGCCCCGAGTCGAGCTTGGAACACCGGGGAGCTGTTTTTT	CAPSRAWNTGELFF
.	TRBJ2-6	TRBV30	.	TGTGCCTGGTATGCAGGCCTTTTAGGGGCCAACGTCCTGACTTTC	CAWYAGLLGANVLTF
.	TRBJ2-7	TRBV7-9	many	TGTGCCAGCAGCTTACGGTACGAGCAGTACTTC	CASSLRYEQYF
.	TRBJ2-2	TRBV4-1	many	TGCGCCAGCAGCCAAGAAGGGGGTGGATTCAACACCGGGGAGCTGTTTTTT	CASSQEGGGFNTGELFF
TRBD1	TRBJ1-2	TRBV18	many	TGTGCCAGCTCACCGCCGACAGGGGTGAGTGGCTACACCTTC	CASSPPTGVSGYTF
.	TRBJ1-2	TRBV28	many	TGTGCCAGCAGTTCGGTCCTGAATTCCTATGGCTACACCTTC	CASSSVLNSYGYTF
.	TRBJ1-6	TRBV9	.	TGTGCCAGCATCTTAAGCAGCGGGCCAGGTGACTCACCCCTCCACTTT	CASILSSGPGDSPLHF
.	TRBJ2-7	TRBV28	medium-sized	TGTGCCAGCAGCACCAAAATTAACCTCTCCTACGAGCAGTACTTC	CASSTKINLSYEQYF
.	TRBJ2-2	TRBV29-1	many	TGCAGCGGGAGGGAGAGCGCCGGGGAGCTGTTTTTT	CSGRESAGELFF
.	TRBJ2-3	TRBV5-1	.	TGCGCCAGAAGCCTACAAAATACGCAGTATTTT	CARSLQNTQYF
TRBD2	TRBJ2-1	TRBV6-4	.	TGTGCTAGCAGTGACTCTCCGGGACTAGCGGTATGGCAGCAGTTCTTC	CASSDSPGLAVWQQFF
.	TRBJ2-3	TRBV20-1	.	TGCAGTGCTAGAGATATGGTGGATACGCAGTATTTT	CSARDMVDTQYF
.	TRBJ1-6	TRBV27	.	TGTGCCAGCAGCCAGGGGTCGAGGAATTCACCCCTCCACTTT	CASSQGSRNSPLHF
.	TRBJ1-6	TRBV28	medium-sized	TGTGCCAGCAGCCGGACAGTAAATAATTCACCCCTCCACTTT	CASSRTVNNSPLHF
TRBD2	TRBJ2-1	TRBV6-2/TRBV6-3	.	TGTGCCAGCGTCCCACCAGGGGTAGCGGGAGCCCCCGGGTCTTACAATGAGCAGTTCTTC	CASVPPGVAGAPGSYNEQFF
.	TRBJ1-5	TRBV6-1	.	TGTGCCAGCAGTGAACTTCCACCGGGGAGCAATCAGCCCCAGCATTTT	CASSELPPGSNQPQHF
.	TRBJ2-7	TRBV20-1	many	TGCAGAGGACTAGGGGGTTACGAGCAGTACTTC	CRGLGGYEQYF
.	TRBJ1-2	TRBV25-1	many	TGTGCCAGCAGTGAAGTGGGGCAGGGGCAACGTGGCTACACCTTC	CASSEVGQGQRGYTF
.	TRBJ1-6	TRBV6-5	.	TGTGCCAGCAGTTACAGCCGGTACTCCTATAATTCACCCCTCCACTTT	CASSYSRYSYNSPLHF
.	TRBJ2-1	TRBV12-5	.	TGTGCTAGTGGTAAAGGGCCCGACAATGAGCAGTTCTTC	CASGKGPDNEQFF
TRBD1	TRBJ2-7	TRBV7-9	.	TGTGCCAGCAGCTCGGGACAGCTCTCCTACGAGCAGTACTTC	CASSSGQLSYEQYF
TRBD1	TRBJ1-4	TRBV18	many	TGTGCCAGCTCACCCGAGACAGGGGGATACGGAAAACTGTTTTTT	CASSPETGGYGKLFF
.	TRBJ1-3	TRBV5-6	many	TGTGCCAGCAGCTTATCCGGGGCTGGAAACACCATATATTTT	CASSLSGAGNTIYF